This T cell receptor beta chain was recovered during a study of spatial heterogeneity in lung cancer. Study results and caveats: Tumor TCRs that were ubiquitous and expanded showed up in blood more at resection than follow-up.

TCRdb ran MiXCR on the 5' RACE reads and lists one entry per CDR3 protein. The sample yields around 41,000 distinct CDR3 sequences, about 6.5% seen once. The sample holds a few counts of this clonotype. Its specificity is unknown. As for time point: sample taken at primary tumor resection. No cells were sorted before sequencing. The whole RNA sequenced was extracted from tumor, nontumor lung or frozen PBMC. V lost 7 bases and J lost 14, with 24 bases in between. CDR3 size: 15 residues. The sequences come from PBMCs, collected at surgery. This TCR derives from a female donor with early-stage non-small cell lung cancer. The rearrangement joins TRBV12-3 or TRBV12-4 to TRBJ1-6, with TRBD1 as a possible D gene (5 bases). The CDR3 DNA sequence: TGTGCCAGCACATTGGGAGGGGCCGGGATTTCGACCCTCCACTTT. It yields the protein CASTLGGAGISTLHF.